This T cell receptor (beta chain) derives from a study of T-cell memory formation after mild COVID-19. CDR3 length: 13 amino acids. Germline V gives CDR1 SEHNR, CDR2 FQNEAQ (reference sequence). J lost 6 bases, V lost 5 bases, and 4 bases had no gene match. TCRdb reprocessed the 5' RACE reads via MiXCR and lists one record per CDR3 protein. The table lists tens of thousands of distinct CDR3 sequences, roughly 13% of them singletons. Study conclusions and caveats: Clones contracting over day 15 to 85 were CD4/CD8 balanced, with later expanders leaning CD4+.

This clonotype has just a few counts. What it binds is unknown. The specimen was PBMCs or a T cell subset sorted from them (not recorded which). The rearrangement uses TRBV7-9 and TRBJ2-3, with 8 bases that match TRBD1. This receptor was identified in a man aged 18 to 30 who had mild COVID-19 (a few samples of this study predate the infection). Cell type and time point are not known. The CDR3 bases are TGTGCCAGCAGCGCGGACAGGGCGGATACGCAGTATTTT. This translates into CASSADRADTQYF.